The clone carrying this TCR beta chain has just a few counts. Its specificity is unknown. This specimen belongs to a study of blood T cells in healthy people across ages. Study conclusions and caveats: Shifts in expanded clonotypes may have been confounded by donor CMV status, which was unknown.

The CDR3 extends over 16 amino acids. The ends lost 5 bases at V and 5 bases at J; junction bases unmatched: 10. A second PCR, run for roughly 7 to 11 cycles, used a sample-barcoded 5' primer plus a J-beta primer mix. Each CDR3 protein gets one entry after TCRdb re-called the 5' RACE reads with MiXCR. This table has 630,000 or so distinct CDR3 sequences, roughly 30% appearing once. The sequence derives from a woman over 75 in good health. The chain recombines TRBV12-3 or TRBV12-4 with TRBJ2-5, with 11 bases aligning to TRBD2. Sequencing was done on a sample of blood. The chain's CDR3 is CASSGGLAGGLETQYF. As DNA, the CDR3 is TGTGCCAGCAGTGGGGGGCTAGCGGGGGGCCTGGAGACCCAGTACTTC.